The next 2 T cell receptor beta chains were all read from a single sample in a study of T cells in Graves' hyperthyroidism and ophthalmopathy. RNA transcripts yielded amplified TCR beta CDR3 regions. Researchers ran a first-round RT-PCR on the TCR CDR3 using the HTBI primer set. TCRdb fed the multiplex PCR reads into MiXCR, producing one record per CDR3 protein. The sample yields 550,000 to 800,000 distinct CDR3 sequences, about a sixth seen once. The sample taken for sequencing was blood. Receptors originate from a man between 18 and 35 years old with Graves' hyperthyroidism.

This clonotype was seen more than once but under ten times. This rearrangement joins TRBV20-1 to TRBJ2-1, with TRBD2 identical over 11 bases. V shed 1 base and J 1 base; nucleotides not matched to a gene: 6. The CDR3 covers 17 residues. The germline CDR1 and CDR2 sequences are DFQATT and SNEGSKA (reference sequence). DNA of the CDR3: TGCAGTGCTAGAGCCGGCACTAGCGGGAGTTCCTACAATGAGCAGTTCTTC. This gives the protein CSARAGTSGSSYNEQFF.

This chain links TRBV4-2 with TRBJ1-5; D perhaps matches TRBD1 (6 bases). CDR3 length: 16 amino acids. V lost 6 bases to trimming and J lost 3 bases, with 18 bases between them. Looked up from germline, CDR1 is LGHNA and CDR2 is YNFKEQ. The CDR3 nucleotides read TGTGCCAGCAGGAACACGGGAGGGGGGGACAATCAGCCCCAGCATTTT. Translated: CASRNTGGGDNQPQHF.